This T cell receptor beta chain emerged from a study of cytomegalovirus exposure and HLA in healthy donors. The CDR3 is 13 amino acids. V lost 4 bases and J 6 bases, leaving 10 bases between the germline ends. Germline CDR1 is MNHNS and CDR2 is SASEGT. The study ran its PCR with 60 Vbeta and 13 Jbeta primers. The table came from immunoSEQ multiplex PCR; TCRdb's copy has only in-frame clones and leaves some out. The sample data list tens of thousands of clones. Sequencing input: PBMCs. The chain couples TRBV6-1 to TRBJ1-5; a weak D match, TRBD1 (5 bases). The TCR was taken from a man aged 25-45 years in good health and CMV-seropositive. This CDR3 reads CASSVREGQPQHF. CDR3 sequence (DNA): TGTGCCAGCAGTGTCAGGGAAGGTCAGCCCCAGCATTTT.